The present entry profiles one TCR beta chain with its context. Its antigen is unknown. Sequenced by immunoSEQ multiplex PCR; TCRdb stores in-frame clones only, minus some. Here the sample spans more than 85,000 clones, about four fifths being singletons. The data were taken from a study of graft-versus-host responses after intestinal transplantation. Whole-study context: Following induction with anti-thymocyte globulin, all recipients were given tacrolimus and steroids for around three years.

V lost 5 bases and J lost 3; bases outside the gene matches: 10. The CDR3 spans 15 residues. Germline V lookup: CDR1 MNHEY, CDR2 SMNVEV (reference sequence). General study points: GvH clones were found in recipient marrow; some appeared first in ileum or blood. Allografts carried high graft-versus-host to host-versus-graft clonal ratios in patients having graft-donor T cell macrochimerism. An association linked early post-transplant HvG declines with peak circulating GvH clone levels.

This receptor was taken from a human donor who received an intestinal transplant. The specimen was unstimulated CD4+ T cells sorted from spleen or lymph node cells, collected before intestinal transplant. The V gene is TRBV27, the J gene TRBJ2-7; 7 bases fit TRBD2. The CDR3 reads CASSMGWGGSYEQYF. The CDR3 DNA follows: TGTGCCAGCAGTATGGGATGGGGGGGAAGCTACGAGCAGTACTTC.